Each of the 3 T cell receptor beta chains below was sequenced from the same sample in a study of cytomegalovirus exposure and HLA in healthy donors. 13 Jbeta primers and 60 Vbeta primers were used for the PCR. Profiled with immunoSEQ multiplex PCR; TCRdb holds only in-frame clones, not every one. Found here are 210,000 or so clones, around 80% of them singletons; the top ten hold roughly 15%. The sequenced sample consisted of PBMCs. The source of these receptors is a man aged 40-49 years in good health and CMV-seronegative.

The chain carries TRBV7-3 and TRBJ2-5; no clear D gene. The DNA matches TRBJ2-7 better at its end, which makes the J call doubtful. This CDR3 region has 16 residues. The germline V gene encodes CDR1 SGHTA and CDR2 FQGTGA. The CDR3 nucleotides read TGTGCCAGCAGCTTCAGTCATCATCGACACTCCTACGAGCAGTACTTC. This encodes CASSFSHHRHSYEQYF.

The gene calls are TRBV6-5 and TRBJ2-2, with no clear D. Germline V CDR1 and CDR2: MNHEY, SVGAGI. Trimming pared 4 bases from V and 2 bases from J, leaving 11 bases between. The CDR3 sequence is 15 residues long. The CDR3 nucleotides read TGTGCCAGCAGTTCCAATAGTGTTAACACCGGGGAGCTGTTTTTT. Protein sequence: CASSSNSVNTGELFF.

The CDR3 DNA reads as TGTGCCACCTCCGTCGCGGGGGGGCGAGAGACCCAGTACTTC. Amino acid sequence: CATSVAGGRETQYF. This rearrangement joins TRBV5-5 to TRBJ2-5, with 9 bases fitting TRBD2. Germline trimming cut 9 bases from V and 4 bases from J; bases unmatched to any gene: 10. Germline CDR1 reads SGHKS; CDR2 reads YYEKEE (reference sequence). The CDR3 spans 14 residues.